This entry is about one T cell receptor beta chain. Treatment here: 15 to 20 received Ad26.COV2.S at low or high dose, single or two shots; five or six received placebo; per-sample allocation not given. Day 63 after the first vaccine or placebo injection was the time point for sampling. Built on an Ad26 vector, the vaccine expressed Wuhan-strain SARS-CoV-2 spike. These data belong to a study of Ad26.COV2.S vaccination and SARS-CoV-2 variants. Overall study: The donor was enrolled in the Ad26.COV2.S arm of the COV1001 trial.

Generated by immunoSEQ multiplex PCR, the TCRdb table keeps only in-frame clones and is missing some. This table holds about 350,000 clones, about 88% found once. This CDR3 comprises 18 residues. Germline V CDR1 and CDR2: MNHEY, SMNVEV (reference sequence). With V trimmed by 0 bases and J by 5 bases, 13 bases remained unmatched. This TCR derives from a person aged 18-60 years who received the Ad26.COV2.S COVID-19 vaccine or a placebo. The chain joins TRBV27 to TRBJ2-3; 8 bases agree with TRBD1. Material: peripheral blood, obtained in a trial of Ad26.COV2.S vaccine versus placebo. The CDR3 DNA is TGTGCCAGCAGTTTATCCGCGGGACAGGCCGGGGGTTTAGATACGCAGTATTTT. Amino acids: CASSLSAGQAGGLDTQYF.